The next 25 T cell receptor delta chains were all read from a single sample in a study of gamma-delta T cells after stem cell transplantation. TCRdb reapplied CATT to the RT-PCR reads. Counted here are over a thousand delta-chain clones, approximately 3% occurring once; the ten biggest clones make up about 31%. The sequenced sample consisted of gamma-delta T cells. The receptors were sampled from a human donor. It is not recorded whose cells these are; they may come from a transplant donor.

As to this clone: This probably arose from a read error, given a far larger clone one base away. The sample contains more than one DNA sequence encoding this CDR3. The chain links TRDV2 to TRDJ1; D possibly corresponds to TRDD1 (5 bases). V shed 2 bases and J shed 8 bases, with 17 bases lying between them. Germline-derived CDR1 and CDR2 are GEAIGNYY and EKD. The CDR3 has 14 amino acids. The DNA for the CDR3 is TGTGCCTGTGACAGAATAGAGGGGCGCGACAAACTCATCTTT. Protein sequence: CACDRIEGRDKLIF.

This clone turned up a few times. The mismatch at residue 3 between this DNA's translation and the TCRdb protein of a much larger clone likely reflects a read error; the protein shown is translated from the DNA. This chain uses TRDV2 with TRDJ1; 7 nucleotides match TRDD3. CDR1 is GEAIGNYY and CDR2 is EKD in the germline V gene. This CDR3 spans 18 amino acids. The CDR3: CARDTERGMPDYTDKLIF. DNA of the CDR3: TGTGCCCGTGACACCGAAAGGGGGATGCCCGATTACACCGATAAACTCATCTTT.

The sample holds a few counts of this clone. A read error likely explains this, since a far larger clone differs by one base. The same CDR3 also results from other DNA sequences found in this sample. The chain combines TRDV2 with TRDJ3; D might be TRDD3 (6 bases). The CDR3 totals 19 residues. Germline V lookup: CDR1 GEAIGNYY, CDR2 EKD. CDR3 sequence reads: CACDTGWGGSSWDTRQMFF. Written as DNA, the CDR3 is TGTGCCTGCGACACCGGCTGGGGAGGAAGCTCCTGGGACACCCGACAGATGTTTTTC.

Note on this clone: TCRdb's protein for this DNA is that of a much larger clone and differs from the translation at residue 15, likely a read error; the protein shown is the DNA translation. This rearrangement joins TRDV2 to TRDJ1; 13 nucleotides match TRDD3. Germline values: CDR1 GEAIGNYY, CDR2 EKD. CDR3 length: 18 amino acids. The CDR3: CACDSVLGDTQYTDRLIF. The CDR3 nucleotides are TGTGCCTGTGACTCAGTACTGGGGGATACGCAGTACACCGATAGACTCATCTTT.

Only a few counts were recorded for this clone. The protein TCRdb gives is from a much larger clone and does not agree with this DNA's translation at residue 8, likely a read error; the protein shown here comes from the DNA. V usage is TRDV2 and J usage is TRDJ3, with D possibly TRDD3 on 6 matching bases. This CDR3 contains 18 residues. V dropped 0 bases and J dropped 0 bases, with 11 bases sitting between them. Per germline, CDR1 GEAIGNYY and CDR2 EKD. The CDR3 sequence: CACDTAGESSWDTRQMFF. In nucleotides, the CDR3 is TGTGCCTGTGACACCGCTGGGGAAAGCTCCTGGGACACCCGACAGATGTTTTTC.

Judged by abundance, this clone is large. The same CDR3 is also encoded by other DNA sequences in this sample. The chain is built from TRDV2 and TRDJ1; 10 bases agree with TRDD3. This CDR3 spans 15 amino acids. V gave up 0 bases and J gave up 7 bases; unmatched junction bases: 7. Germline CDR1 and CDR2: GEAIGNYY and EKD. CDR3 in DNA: TGTGCCTGTGACACCGTACTGGGGGATTCAGGTAAACTCATCTTT. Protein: CACDTVLGDSGKLIF.

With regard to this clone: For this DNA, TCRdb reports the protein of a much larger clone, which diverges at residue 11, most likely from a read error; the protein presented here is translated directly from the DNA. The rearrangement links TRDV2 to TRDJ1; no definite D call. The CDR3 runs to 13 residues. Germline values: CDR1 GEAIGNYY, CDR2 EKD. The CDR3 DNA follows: TGTGCCTGTGACACCTTCAACACCGATAAACGCATCTTT. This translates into CACDTFNTDKRIF.

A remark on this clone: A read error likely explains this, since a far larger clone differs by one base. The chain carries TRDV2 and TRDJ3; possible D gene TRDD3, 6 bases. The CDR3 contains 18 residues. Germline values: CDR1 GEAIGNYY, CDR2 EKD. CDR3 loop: CACDTIGGVSRDTRQMFF. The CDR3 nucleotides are TGTGCCTGTGACACCATTGGGGGCGTCTCCCGGGACACCCGACAGATGTTTTTC.

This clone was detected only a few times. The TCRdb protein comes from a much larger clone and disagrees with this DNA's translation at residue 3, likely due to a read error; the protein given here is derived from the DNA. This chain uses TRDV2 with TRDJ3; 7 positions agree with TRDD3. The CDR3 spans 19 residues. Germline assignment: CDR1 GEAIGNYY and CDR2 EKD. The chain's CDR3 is CARDITGDPNSWDTRQMFF. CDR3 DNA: TGTGCCCGTGACATTACTGGGGACCCGAACTCCTGGGACACCCGACAGATGTTTTTC.

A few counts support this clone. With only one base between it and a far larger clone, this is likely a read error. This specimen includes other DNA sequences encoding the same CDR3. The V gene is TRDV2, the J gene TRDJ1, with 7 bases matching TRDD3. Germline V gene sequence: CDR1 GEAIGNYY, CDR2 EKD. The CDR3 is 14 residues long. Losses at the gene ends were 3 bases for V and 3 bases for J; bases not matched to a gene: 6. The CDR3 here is CACDDVLGADKLIF. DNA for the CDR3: TGTGCCTGTGACGACGTTCTGGGGGCCGATAAACTCATCTTT.

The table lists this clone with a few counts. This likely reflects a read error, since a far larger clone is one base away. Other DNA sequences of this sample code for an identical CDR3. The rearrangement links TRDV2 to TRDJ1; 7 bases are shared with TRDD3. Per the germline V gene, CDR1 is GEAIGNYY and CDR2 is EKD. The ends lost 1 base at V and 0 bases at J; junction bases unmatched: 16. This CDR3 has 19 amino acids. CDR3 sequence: CACDTVPGDKGEYTDKLIF. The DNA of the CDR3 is TGTGCCTGTGACACGGTCCCTGGGGATAAGGGGGAGTACACCGATAAACTCATCTTT.

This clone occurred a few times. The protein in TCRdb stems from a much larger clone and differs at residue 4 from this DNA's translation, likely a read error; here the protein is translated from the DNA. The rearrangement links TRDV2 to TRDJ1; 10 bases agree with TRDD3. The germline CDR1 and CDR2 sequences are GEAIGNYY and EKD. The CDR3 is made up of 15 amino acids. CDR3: CACGTVLGDSGKLIF. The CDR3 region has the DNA TGTGCCTGTGGCACCGTACTGGGGGATTCAGGTAAACTCATCTTT.

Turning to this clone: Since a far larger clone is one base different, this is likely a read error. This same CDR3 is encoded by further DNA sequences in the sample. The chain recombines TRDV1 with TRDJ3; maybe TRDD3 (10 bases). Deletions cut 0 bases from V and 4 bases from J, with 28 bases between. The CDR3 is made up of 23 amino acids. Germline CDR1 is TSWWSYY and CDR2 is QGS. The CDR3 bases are TGTGCTCTTGGGGAACTGGGACCTTCCTACGGGGGATACGCGAGTTGGGACACCCGACAGATGTTTTTC. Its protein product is CALGELGPSYGGYASWDTRQMFF.

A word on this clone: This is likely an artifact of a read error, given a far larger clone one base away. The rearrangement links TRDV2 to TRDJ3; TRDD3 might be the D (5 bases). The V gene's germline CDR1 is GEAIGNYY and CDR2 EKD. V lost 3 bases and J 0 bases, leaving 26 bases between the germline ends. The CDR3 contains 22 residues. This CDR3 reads CACDGVLEDPTHSSWDTRQMFF. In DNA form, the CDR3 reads TGTGCCTGTGACGGCGTACTGGAGGATCCGACCCACAGCTCCTGGGACACCCGACAGATGTTTTTC.

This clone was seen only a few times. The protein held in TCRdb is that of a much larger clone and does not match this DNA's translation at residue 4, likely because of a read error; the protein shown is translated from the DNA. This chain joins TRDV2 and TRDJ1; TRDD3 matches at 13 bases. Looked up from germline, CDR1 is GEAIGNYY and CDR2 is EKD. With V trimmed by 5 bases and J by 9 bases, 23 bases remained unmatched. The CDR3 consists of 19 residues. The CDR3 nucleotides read TGTGCCTGTGGTAAGGCCTTCGGACCGGGGCTTACTGGGGGATACGAACTCATCTTT. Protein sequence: CACGKAFGPGLTGGYELIF.

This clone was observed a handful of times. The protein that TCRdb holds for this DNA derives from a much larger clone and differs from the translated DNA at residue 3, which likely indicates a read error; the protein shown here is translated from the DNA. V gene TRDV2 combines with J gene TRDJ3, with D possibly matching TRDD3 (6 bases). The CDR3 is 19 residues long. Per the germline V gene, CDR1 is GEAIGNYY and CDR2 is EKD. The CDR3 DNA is TGTGCCCGTGACACCGGCTGGGGAGGAAGCTCCTGGGACACCCGACAGATGTTTTTC. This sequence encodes CARDTGWGGSSWDTRQMFF.

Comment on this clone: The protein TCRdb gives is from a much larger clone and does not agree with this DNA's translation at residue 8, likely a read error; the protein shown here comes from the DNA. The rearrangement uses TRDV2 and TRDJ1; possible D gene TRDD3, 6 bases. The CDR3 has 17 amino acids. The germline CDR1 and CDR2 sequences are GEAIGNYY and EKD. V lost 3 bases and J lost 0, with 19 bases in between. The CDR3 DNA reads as TGTGCCTGTGACGCCGTACTGGAGGATACAAACACCGATAAACTCATCTTT. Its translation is CACDAVLEDTNTDKLIF.

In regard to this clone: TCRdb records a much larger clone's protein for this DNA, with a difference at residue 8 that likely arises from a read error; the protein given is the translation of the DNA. CDR3 nucleotide sequence: TGTGCCTGTGACACCGTTGGTGAGGGATACCCTAACACCGATAAACTCATCTTT. This gives the protein CACDTVGEGYPNTDKLIF. The gene calls are TRDV2 and TRDJ1, with TRDD3 identical over 7 bases. The CDR3 runs 18 residues. Germline V gene sequence: CDR1 GEAIGNYY, CDR2 EKD. The trim removed 0 bases at V and 0 bases at J, leaving 12 bases unmatched.

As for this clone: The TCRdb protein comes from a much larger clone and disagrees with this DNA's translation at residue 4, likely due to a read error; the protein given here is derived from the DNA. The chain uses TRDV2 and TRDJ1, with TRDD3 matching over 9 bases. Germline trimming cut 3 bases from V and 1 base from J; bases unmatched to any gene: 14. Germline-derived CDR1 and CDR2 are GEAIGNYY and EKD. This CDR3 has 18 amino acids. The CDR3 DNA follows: TGTGCCTGTGACCAACTGGGGGAGCCACCGCGGGGCACCGATAAACTCATCTTT. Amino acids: CACDQLGEPPRGTDKLIF.

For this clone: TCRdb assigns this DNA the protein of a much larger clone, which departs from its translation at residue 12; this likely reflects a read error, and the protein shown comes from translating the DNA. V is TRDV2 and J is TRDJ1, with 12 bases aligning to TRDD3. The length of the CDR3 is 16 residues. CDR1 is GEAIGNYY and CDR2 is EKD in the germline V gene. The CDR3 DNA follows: TGTGCCTGTGAGGCACTGGGGGATACTGGCACCGTTAAACTCATCTTT. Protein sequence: CACEALGDTGTVKLIF.

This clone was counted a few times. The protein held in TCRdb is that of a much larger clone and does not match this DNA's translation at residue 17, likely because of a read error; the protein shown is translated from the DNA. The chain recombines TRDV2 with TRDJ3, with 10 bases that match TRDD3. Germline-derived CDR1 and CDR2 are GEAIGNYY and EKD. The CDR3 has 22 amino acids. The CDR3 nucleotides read TGTGCCTGTGACGGCGTACTGGGGGATCCGACCCACAGCTCCTGGGACGCCCGACAGATGTTTTTC. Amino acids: CACDGVLGDPTHSSWDARQMFF.

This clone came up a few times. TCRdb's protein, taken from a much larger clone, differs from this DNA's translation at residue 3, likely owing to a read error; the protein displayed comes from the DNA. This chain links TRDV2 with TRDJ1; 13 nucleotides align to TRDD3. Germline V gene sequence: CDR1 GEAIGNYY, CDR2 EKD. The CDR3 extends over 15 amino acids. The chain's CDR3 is CASDPVLGDTRQLIF. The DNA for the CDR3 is TGTGCCAGTGACCCAGTACTGGGGGATACGCGGCAACTCATCTTT.

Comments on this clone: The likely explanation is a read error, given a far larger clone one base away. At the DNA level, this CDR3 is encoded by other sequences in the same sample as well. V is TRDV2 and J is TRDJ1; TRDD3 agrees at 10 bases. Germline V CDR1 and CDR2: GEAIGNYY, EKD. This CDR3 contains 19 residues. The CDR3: CACDTVVGDTGPYTDKLIF. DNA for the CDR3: TGTGCCTGCGACACCGTGGTGGGGGATACAGGGCCGTACACCGATAAACTCATCTTT.

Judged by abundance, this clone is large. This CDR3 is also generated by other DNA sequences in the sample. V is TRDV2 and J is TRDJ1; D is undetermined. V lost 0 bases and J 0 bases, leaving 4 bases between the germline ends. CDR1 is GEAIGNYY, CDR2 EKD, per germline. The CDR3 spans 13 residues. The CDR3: CACDTFNTDKLIF. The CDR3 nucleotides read TGTGCCTGTGACACCTTCAACACCGATAAACTCATCTTT.

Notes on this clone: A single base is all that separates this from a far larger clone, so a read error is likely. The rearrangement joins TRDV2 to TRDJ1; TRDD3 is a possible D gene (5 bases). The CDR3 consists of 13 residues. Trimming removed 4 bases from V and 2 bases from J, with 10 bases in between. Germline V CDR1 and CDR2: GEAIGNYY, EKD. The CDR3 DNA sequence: TGTGCCTGTGATGGGGTATTAACCGATAAACTCATCTTT. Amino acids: CACDGVLTDKLIF.